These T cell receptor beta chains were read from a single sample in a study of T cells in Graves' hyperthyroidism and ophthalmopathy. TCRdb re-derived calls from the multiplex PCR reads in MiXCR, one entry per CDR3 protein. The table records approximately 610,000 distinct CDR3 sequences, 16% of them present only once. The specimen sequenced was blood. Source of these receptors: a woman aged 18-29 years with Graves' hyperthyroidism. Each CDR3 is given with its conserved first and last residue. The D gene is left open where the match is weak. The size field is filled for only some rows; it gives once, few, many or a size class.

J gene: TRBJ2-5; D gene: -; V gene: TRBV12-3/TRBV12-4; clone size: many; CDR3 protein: CASLRDGGRKTQYF; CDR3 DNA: TGTGCCAGTCTGAGGGATGGGGGGCGGAAGACCCAGTACTTC
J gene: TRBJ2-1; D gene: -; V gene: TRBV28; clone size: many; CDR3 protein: CASSPYRVYNEQFF; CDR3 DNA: TGTGCCAGCAGTCCATACAGGGTATACAATGAGCAGTTCTTC
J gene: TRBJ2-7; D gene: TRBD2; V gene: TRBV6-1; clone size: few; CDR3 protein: CASSGVGGTEQYF; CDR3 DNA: TGTGCCAGCAGTGGGGTGGGAGGGACCGAGCAGTACTTC
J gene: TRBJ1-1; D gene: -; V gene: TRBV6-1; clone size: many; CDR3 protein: CASSQRTDSYTEAFF; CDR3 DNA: TGTGCCAGCAGCCAACGCACCGACAGCTACACTGAAGCTTTCTTT
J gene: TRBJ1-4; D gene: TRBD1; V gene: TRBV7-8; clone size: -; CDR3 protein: CASTDRGNEKLFF; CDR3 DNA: TGTGCCAGCACCGACAGGGGTAATGAAAAACTGTTTTTT
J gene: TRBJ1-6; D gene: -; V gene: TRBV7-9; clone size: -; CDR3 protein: CASSLTSVSNSPLHF; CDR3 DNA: TGTGCCAGCAGCTTAACGTCAGTCTCCAATTCACCCCTCCACTTT
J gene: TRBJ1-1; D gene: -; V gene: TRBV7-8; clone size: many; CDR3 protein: CASSLAPGANTEAFF; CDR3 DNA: TGTGCCAGCAGCTTAGCCCCAGGGGCGAACACTGAAGCTTTCTTT
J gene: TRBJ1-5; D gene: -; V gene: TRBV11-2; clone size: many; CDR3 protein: CASSPTLDQPQHF; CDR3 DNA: TGTGCCAGCAGCCCAACCCTAGATCAGCCCCAGCATTTT
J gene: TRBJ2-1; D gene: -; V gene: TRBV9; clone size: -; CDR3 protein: CASSVADSPSNNEQFF; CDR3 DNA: TGTGCCAGCAGCGTAGCGGACAGTCCCTCGAACAATGAGCAGTTCTTC
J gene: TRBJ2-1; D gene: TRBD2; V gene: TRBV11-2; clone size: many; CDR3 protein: CASSGPGLAINEQFF; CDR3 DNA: TGTGCCAGCAGCGGACCGGGACTAGCCATCAATGAGCAGTTCTTC
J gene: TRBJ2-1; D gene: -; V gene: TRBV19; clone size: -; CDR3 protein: CASSIGTRFLGNEQFF; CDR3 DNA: TGTGCCAGTAGTATAGGGACCAGGTTTCTGGGCAATGAGCAGTTCTTC
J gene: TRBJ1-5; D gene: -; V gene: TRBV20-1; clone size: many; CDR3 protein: CSARRPGKGHQPQHF; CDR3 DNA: TGCAGTGCTAGAAGACCAGGGAAGGGTCATCAGCCCCAGCATTTT
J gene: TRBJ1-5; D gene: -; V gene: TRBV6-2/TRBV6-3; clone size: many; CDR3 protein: CASSYPLAGLIGPQHF; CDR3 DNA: TGTGCCAGCAGCTACCCGTTGGCAGGGCTCATTGGGCCCCAGCATTTT
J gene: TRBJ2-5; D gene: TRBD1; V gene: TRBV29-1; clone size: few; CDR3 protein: CSEQGAGETQYF; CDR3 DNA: TGCAGCGAGCAGGGGGCAGGCGAGACCCAGTACTTC
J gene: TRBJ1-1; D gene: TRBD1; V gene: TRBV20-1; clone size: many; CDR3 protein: CSASQTGVGTEAFF; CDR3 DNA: TGCAGTGCTTCCCAGACAGGGGTGGGCACTGAAGCTTTCTTT
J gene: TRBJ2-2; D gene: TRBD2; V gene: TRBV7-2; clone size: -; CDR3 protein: CASSSTSGVGELFF; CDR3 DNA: TGTGCCAGCAGCAGTACTAGCGGGGTAGGGGAGCTGTTTTTT
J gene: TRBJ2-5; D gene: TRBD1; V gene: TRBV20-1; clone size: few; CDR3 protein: CSARGGQPRETQYF; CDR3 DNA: TGCAGTGCTAGAGGGGGACAGCCCAGGGAGACCCAGTACTTC
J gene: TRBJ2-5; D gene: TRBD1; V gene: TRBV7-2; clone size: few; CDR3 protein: CATSTGETQYF; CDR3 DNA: TGTGCCACCTCGACAGGGGAGACCCAGTACTTC
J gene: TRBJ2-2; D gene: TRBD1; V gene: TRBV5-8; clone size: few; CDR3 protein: CASPPGQLNTGELFF; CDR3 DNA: TGTGCCAGTCCTCCGGGACAGCTAAACACCGGGGAGCTGTTTTTT
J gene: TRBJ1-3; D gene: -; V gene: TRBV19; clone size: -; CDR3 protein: CASSRDRVLSGNTIYF; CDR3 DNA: TGTGCCAGTAGTAGAGATAGGGTACTCTCTGGAAACACCATATATTTT
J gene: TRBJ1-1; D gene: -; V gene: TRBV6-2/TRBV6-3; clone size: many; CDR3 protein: CAGRGESSTEAFF; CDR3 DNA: TGTGCCGGCCGGGGGGAGAGTAGCACTGAAGCTTTCTTT
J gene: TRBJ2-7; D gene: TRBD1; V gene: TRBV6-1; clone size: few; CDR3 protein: CASSIYRGLSYEQYF; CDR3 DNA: TGTGCCAGCAGTATCTACAGGGGCCTCTCCTACGAGCAGTACTTC
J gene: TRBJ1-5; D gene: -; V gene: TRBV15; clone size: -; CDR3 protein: CATSSSADNQPQHF; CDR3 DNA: TGTGCCACCAGCAGCTCGGCAGACAATCAGCCCCAGCATTTT
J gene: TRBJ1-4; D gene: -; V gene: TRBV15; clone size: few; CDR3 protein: CATSRPLQFEEKLFF; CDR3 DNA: TGTGCCACCAGCAGACCATTACAGTTTGAAGAAAAACTGTTTTTT
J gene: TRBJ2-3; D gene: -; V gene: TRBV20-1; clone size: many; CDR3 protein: CSARAWGDTQYF; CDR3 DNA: TGCAGTGCTAGAGCTTGGGGGGATACGCAGTATTTT
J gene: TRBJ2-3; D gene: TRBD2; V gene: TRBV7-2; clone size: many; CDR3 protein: CASSSSTSALADTQYF; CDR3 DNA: TGTGCCAGCAGCTCATCCACTAGCGCGTTGGCAGATACGCAGTATTTT
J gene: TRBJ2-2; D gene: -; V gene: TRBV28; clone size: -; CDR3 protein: CASRVTGTGELFF; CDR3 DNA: TGTGCCAGCAGGGTGACGGGGACCGGGGAGCTGTTTTTT
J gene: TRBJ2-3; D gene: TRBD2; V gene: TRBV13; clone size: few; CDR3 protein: CASSLARELFTDTQYF; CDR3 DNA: TGTGCCAGCAGCTTAGCGCGGGAGTTGTTCACAGATACGCAGTATTTT